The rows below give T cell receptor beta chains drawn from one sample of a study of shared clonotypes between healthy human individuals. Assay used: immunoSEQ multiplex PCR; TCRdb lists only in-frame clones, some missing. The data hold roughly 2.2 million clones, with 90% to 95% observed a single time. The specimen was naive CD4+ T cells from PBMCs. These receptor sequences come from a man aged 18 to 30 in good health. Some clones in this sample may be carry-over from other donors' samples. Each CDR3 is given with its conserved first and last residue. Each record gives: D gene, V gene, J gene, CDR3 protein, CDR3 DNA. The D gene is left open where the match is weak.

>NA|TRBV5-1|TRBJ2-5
CASSLEGLETQYF
TGCGCCAGCAGCTTGGAAGGGCTCGAGACCCAGTACTTC
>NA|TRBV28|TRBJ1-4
CASIGGNEKLFF
TGTGCCAGCATTGGGGGGAATGAAAAACTGTTTTTT
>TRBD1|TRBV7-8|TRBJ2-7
CASGRGPYPDEQYF
TGTGCCAGCGGCAGGGGGCCCTATCCGGACGAGCAGTACTTC
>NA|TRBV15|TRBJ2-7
CATSREGTASYEQYF
TGTGCCACCAGCAGAGAGGGGACGGCCTCCTACGAGCAGTACTTC
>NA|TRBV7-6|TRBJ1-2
CASSERNSYGYTF
TGTGCCAGCAGCGAACGGAACAGCTATGGCTACACCTTC
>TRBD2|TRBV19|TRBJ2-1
CASSVGTSGRLYNEQFF
TGTGCCAGTAGTGTCGGGACTAGCGGGAGGTTATACAATGAGCAGTTCTTC
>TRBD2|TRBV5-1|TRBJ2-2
CASSLFLAGLNTGELFF
TGCGCCAGCAGCTTGTTCCTAGCGGGCTTGAACACCGGGGAGCTGTTTTTT
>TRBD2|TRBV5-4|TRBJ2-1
CASRGGTSGTYNEQFF
TGTGCCAGCAGGGGCGGGACTAGCGGTACCTACAATGAGCAGTTCTTC
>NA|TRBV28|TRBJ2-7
CASSLGGSVYEQYF
TGTGCCAGCAGTTTAGGGGGAAGTGTTTACGAGCAGTACTTC
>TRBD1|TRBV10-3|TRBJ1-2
CAISRQGPANYGYTF
TGTGCCATCAGCCGACAGGGCCCAGCTAACTATGGCTACACCTTC